A selection of T cell receptor beta chains follows, all from one sample in a study of T cell changes during pregnancy in multiple sclerosis. Clones were sequenced by immunoSEQ multiplex PCR, and TCRdb holds only the in-frame ones, with some missing. The top ten hold roughly 2.2% of the sample, which has about 64,000 clones, around 91% seen once. The source material was peripheral blood, sampled in the second trimester of pregnancy. These receptors all come from a female donor in good health, enrolled as a control in a pregnancy study. CDR3s include the opening cysteine and the closing phenylalanine or tryptophan. The D gene is left open where the match is weak. Part of the rows lack a size; the others show once, few, many or a class for expanded clones.

clone_size,v_call,d_call,j_call,cdr3_aa,cdr3_nt
once,TRBV7-2,TRBD2,TRBJ2-5,CASSLVLAGGGEETQYF,TGTGCCAGCAGCTTAGTATTGGCGGGGGGGGGAGAAGAGACCCAGTACTTC
-,TRBV28,TRBD2,TRBJ2-3,CASSFLLTSGSDTQYF,TGTGCCAGCAGTTTCCTTTTGACTAGCGGGAGCGATACGCAGTATTTT
-,TRBV7-6,-,TRBJ2-1,CASSLAGNYNEQFF,TGTGCCAGCAGCTTAGCGGGCAACTACAATGAGCAGTTCTTC
-,TRBV5-1,-,TRBJ2-3,CASSSGLASTDTQYF,TGCGCCAGCAGCTCCGGACTGGCTAGCACAGATACGCAGTATTTT
-,TRBV5-5,-,TRBJ1-1,CASSLNGGGTEAFF,TGTGCCAGCAGCTTGAATGGGGGGGGGACTGAAGCTTTCTTT
-,TRBV5-1,-,TRBJ1-1,CASSWEGSTEAFF,TGCGCCAGCAGTTGGGAGGGGAGCACTGAAGCTTTCTTT
-,TRBV28,TRBD1,TRBJ2-3,CASSETLGQGNTDTQYF,TGTGCCAGCAGTGAAACCTTAGGACAGGGGAACACAGATACGCAGTATTTT
-,TRBV5-4,TRBD1,TRBJ2-1,CASSQGGTGINNEQFF,TGTGCCAGCAGCCAAGGCGGGACAGGGATCAACAATGAGCAGTTCTTC
-,TRBV6-5,-,TRBJ2-7,CASRSRPGSDEQYF,TGTGCCAGCAGGTCCCGACCGGGGAGCGACGAGCAGTACTTC
-,TRBV7-9,TRBD1,TRBJ1-5,CASSLETGDQPQHF,TGTGCCAGCAGCTTAGAGACAGGGGATCAGCCCCAGCATTTT
-,TRBV5-4,TRBD2,TRBJ2-7,CASSPRSGRSYEQYF,TGTGCCAGCAGCCCGAGAAGCGGGAGAAGCTACGAGCAGTACTTC
-,TRBV30,-,TRBJ1-2,CACPTGFYGYTF,TGTGCCTGCCCAACAGGGTTCTATGGCTACACCTTC
-,TRBV4-2,TRBD1,TRBJ2-1,CASSQWDSSSSYNEQFF,TGTGCCAGCAGCCAATGGGACAGTTCGAGCTCCTACAATGAGCAGTTCTTC
once,TRBV15,TRBD1,TRBJ2-7,CATSRDLFQGADEQYF,TGTGCCACCAGCAGAGATTTGTTTCAGGGGGCAGACGAGCAGTACTTC
-,TRBV7-8,-,TRBJ2-7,CASSLVQGTYEQYF,TGTGCCAGCAGCTTAGTCCAGGGGACCTACGAGCAGTACTTC
-,TRBV5-1,TRBD1,TRBJ1-1,CASSSSTGTGNTEAFF,TGCGCCAGCAGCTCGTCGACCGGGACAGGGAACACTGAAGCTTTCTTT
-,TRBV6-1,-,TRBJ2-7,CASRASQGGDYEQYF,TGTGCCAGCAGGGCCTCCCAAGGAGGGGACTACGAGCAGTACTTC
-,TRBV14,-,TRBJ2-5,CASSQGAGAETQYF,TGTGCCAGCAGCCAAGGAGCGGGCGCAGAGACCCAGTACTTC
-,TRBV28,-,TRBJ2-7,CASMGSSYEQYF,TGTGCCAGCATGGGGAGCTCCTACGAGCAGTACTTC
-,TRBV27,-,TRBJ1-2,CASSSTGGGGYTF,TGTGCCAGCAGTTCCACGGGGGGAGGTGGCTACACCTTC
-,TRBV9,TRBD2,TRBJ2-2,CASSPTSGAPITGELFF,TGTGCCAGCAGTCCGACTAGCGGGGCTCCAATCACCGGGGAGCTGTTTTTT
-,TRBV19,-,TRBJ2-7,CASSPRQSYEQYF,TGTGCCAGTAGTCCTAGACAGTCCTACGAGCAGTACTTC
-,TRBV7-7,TRBD2,TRBJ2-7,CASSLAGVYEQYF,TGTGCTAGCAGCTTAGCGGGAGTCTACGAGCAGTACTTC
-,TRBV27,-,TRBJ2-5,CASSLGQGGKTQYF,TGTGCCAGCAGTTTGGGACAAGGGGGAAAGACCCAGTACTTC
-,TRBV11-2,-,TRBJ2-7,CASSRRGGSSYEQYF,TGTGCCAGCAGCCGAAGGGGGGGGAGCTCCTACGAGCAGTACTTC
-,TRBV19,TRBD1,TRBJ2-7,CASSPPRQGVSYEQYF,TGTGCCAGTAGTCCCCCAAGACAGGGGGTTTCCTACGAGCAGTACTTC
once,TRBV7-9,-,TRBJ2-7,CASRRELSYEQYF,TGTGCCAGCAGAAGAGAGTTGTCCTACGAGCAGTACTTC
-,TRBV27,-,TRBJ1-2,CASSFPVGGYTF,TGTGCCAGCAGTTTCCCAGTCGGGGGCTACACCTTC
-,TRBV5-1,TRBD2,TRBJ2-1,CASSLELAGVDEQFF,TGCGCCAGCAGCTTGGAGCTAGCGGGAGTAGATGAGCAGTTCTTC
-,TRBV5-6,TRBD1,TRBJ2-7,CASSTDRVYEQYF,TGTGCCAGCAGCACGGACAGGGTGTACGAGCAGTACTTC
-,TRBV27,-,TRBJ2-7,CASSPSGTSLRVLQQYF,TGTGCCAGCAGTCCGTCCGGGACAAGCCTCCGCGTGCTCCAGCAGTACTTC
-,TRBV7-9,TRBD1,TRBJ2-4,CASSLPGQLLNIQYF,TGTGCCAGCAGCTTACCGGGACAGCTCCTAAACATTCAGTACTTC
few,TRBV9,-,TRBJ1-1,CASSEGGSTEAFF,TGTGCCAGCAGCGAGGGAGGGAGCACTGAAGCTTTCTTT
few,TRBV29-1,TRBD1,TRBJ2-2,CSAGRQGLAGELFF,TGCAGCGCTGGGAGACAGGGATTGGCCGGGGAGCTGTTTTTT
-,TRBV28,-,TRBJ1-1,CASRPPPVPNTEAFF,TGTGCCAGCAGGCCCCCCCCGGTACCCAACACTGAAGCTTTCTTT
-,TRBV2,-,TRBJ2-7,CASILGAGREQYF,TGTGCCAGCATCCTGGGGGCAGGACGGGAGCAGTACTTC
-,TRBV14,-,TRBJ2-3,CASSQALGTYSTDTQYF,TGTGCCAGCAGCCAAGCGCTTGGGACTTATAGCACAGATACGCAGTATTTT
-,TRBV29-1,TRBD1,TRBJ2-2,CSVVTGTVNTGELFF,TGCAGCGTTGTAACCGGGACAGTTAACACCGGGGAGCTGTTTTTT
-,TRBV7-6,-,TRBJ1-3,CASSLAAARSGNTIYF,TGTGCCAGCAGCCTGGCTGCCGCCCGCTCTGGAAACACCATATATTTT
once,TRBV10-3,TRBD1,TRBJ1-1,CAISEPGGGGGTEAFF,TGTGCCATCAGTGAGCCAGGGGGAGGTGGAGGCACTGAAGCTTTCTTT
few,TRBV28,-,TRBJ1-1,CASEGSTEAFF,TGTGCTTCGGAGGGCAGCACTGAAGCTTTCTTT
-,TRBV11-2,TRBD1,TRBJ2-1,CASTSAGGNEQFF,TGTGCCAGCACATCAGCAGGGGGCAATGAGCAGTTCTTC
-,TRBV30,TRBD2,TRBJ2-1,CAWTSERGSEFF,TGTGCCTGGACTTCGGAGCGGGGCTCGGAGTTCTTC
-,TRBV7-7,-,TRBJ2-1,CASSPQDNSYNEQFF,TGTGCTAGCAGCCCACAGGACAACTCCTACAATGAGCAGTTCTTC